These T cell receptor beta chains were read from a single sample in a study of response to subunit inactivated influenza vaccine. TCRdb reanalysed the RT-PCR reads using MiXCR and keeps one entry per CDR3 protein. The sample records 150,000 to 200,000 distinct CDR3 sequences, about a tenth being singletons. The specimen comprised non-naive T cells sorted from PBMCs, sampled roughly 48 days after vaccination. These receptors were collected from a man aged 50-60 years who received an inactivated influenza vaccine. Each CDR3 is given with its conserved first and last residue. The D gene is left open where the match is weak. Clone size is stated in some rows and not others, as once, few, many or a class when expanded.

d_gene	v_gene	j_gene	abundance	CDR3aa	CDR3nt
TRBD2	TRBV2	TRBJ2-1	few	CASSGRTSRRSYNEQFF	TGTGCCAGCAGTGGTAGGACTAGCCGACGCTCCTACAATGAGCAGTTCTTC
.	TRBV4-3	TRBJ1-1	many	CASSQDEGGVNTEAFF	TGCGCCAGCAGCCAAGATGAGGGGGGGGTGAACACTGAAGCTTTCTTT
.	TRBV25-1	TRBJ1-2	few	CASSVGGGYTF	TGTGCCAGCAGTGTGGGGGGTGGCTACACCTTC
.	TRBV24-1	TRBJ2-1	.	CATADHNEQFF	TGTGCCACCGCCGACCACAATGAGCAGTTCTTC
TRBD1	TRBV10-3	TRBJ1-2	.	CAISDPGTGVDYGYTF	TGTGCCATCAGTGATCCCGGGACAGGGGTAGACTATGGCTACACCTTC
.	TRBV12-3/TRBV12-4	TRBJ2-7	.	CASYSGGFFDEQYF	TGTGCCAGCTACTCCGGTGGATTTTTTGACGAGCAGTACTTC
.	TRBV6-1	TRBJ2-7	many	CASSDRDAIPYEQYF	TGTGCCAGCAGTGACCGCGACGCTATCCCCTACGAGCAGTACTTC
.	TRBV29-1	TRBJ1-1	few	CSVRGYTEAFF	TGCAGCGTTCGGGGCTACACTGAAGCTTTCTTT
.	TRBV12-3/TRBV12-4	TRBJ2-3	.	CASSELATRTDTQYF	TGTGCCAGCAGTGAACTCGCGACGCGCACAGATACGCAGTATTTT
TRBD1	TRBV12-3/TRBV12-4	TRBJ2-1	many	CASRQGSGNEQFF	TGTGCCAGCAGACAGGGGTCAGGCAATGAGCAGTTCTTC
.	TRBV11-2	TRBJ2-5	.	CASSFITEQETQYF	TGTGCCAGCAGCTTCATAACTGAACAAGAGACCCAGTACTTC
TRBD2	TRBV20-1	TRBJ2-7	.	CSADFSGRSYEQYF	TGCAGTGCTGACTTCAGCGGGAGGTCCTACGAGCAGTACTTC